This T cell receptor (beta chain) was retrieved from a study of blood T cell repertoires in COVID-19. Looked up from germline, CDR1 is SGHRS and CDR2 is YFSETQ. This CDR3 has 16 amino acids. Trimming took 1 base from V and 8 from J, leaving 21 bases between them. TCRdb keeps only in-frame clones here, not all; method: immunoSEQ multiplex PCR. The sample has 43,000 or so clones, roughly four fifths seen once. This sequence originates from a woman aged 55-75 years with acute or convalescent COVID-19. Sequenced material: peripheral blood. J is TRBJ1-2 and V is TRBV5-1; maybe TRBD1 (5 bases). CDR3 sequence (DNA): TGCGCCAGCAGCTTGACCGAAGACAAGGGACTCGGCGGCTACACCTTC. Its protein is CASSLTEDKGLGGYTF.